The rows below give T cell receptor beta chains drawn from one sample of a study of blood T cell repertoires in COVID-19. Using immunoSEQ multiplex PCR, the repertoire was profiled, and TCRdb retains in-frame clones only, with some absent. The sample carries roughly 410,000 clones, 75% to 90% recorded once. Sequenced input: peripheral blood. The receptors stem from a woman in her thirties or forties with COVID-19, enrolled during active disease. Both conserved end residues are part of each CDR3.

CASSITGPSYGYTF,TRBJ1-2,TRBV19
CSVFPGQGAEGWNEQFF,TRBJ2-1,TRBV29-1
CASSSTDRVATF,TRBJ1-2,TRBV27
CASSPGQGGDEQYF,TRBJ2-7,TRBV6-4
CASSSGQGRGGTEAFF,TRBJ1-1,TRBV11-1
CASSQARGEAYGYTF,TRBJ1-2,TRBV3-1/TRBV3-2
CAWSGELSGWEQYF,TRBJ2-7,TRBV30
CSASIRTGSNSPLHF,TRBJ1-6,TRBV20-1
CASSQDSSFTSLSGNTIYF,TRBJ1-3,TRBV4-1
CASSHGQGDFYEQYF,TRBJ2-7,TRBV11-2
CASSLGFLQTRTNTEAFF,TRBJ1-1,TRBV27
CASSPPRGTGDTEAFF,TRBJ1-1,TRBV18
CASNATPFGGQQYF,TRBJ2-7,TRBV27
CASSDANTGELFF,TRBJ2-2,TRBV2
CSVDGRGGYNEQFF,TRBJ2-1,TRBV29-1
CASSLSGLGAEEQYF,TRBJ2-7,TRBV27
CASSLNRGRETQYF,TRBJ2-5,TRBV7-2
CASSPSGTESSTQYF,TRBJ2-3,TRBV7-2
CASSSPRTSGSKSGDYEQYF,TRBJ2-7,TRBV5-1
CASSPMLAGGLSTDTQYF,TRBJ2-3,TRBV5-4
CSVARTHKTGELFF,TRBJ2-2,TRBV29-1
CASSYGGSRNEKLFF,TRBJ1-4,TRBV28
CASSPASPNLESLVRHF,TRBJ1-5,TRBV4-3
CASSPLRQGRTSNTEAFF,TRBJ1-1,TRBV23-1
CASRVSGVGAGELFF,TRBJ2-2,TRBV2
CASSQLSGSSYEQYF,TRBJ2-7,TRBV4-3
CASSLLATGELFF,TRBJ2-2,TRBV7-7
CASSPRTGNYGYTF,TRBJ1-2,TRBV19
CASSFESYTEAFF,TRBJ1-1,TRBV19
CASSHIGGGVPKTQYF,TRBJ2-5,TRBV4-2
CAWARDAKNIQYF,TRBJ2-4,TRBV30
CASSPGTVDSYEQYF,TRBJ2-7,TRBV18
CASSRRGTFGGNTIYF,TRBJ1-3,TRBV6-2/TRBV6-3
CASSVREGEPQHF,TRBJ1-5,TRBV9
CASSVDRWTEAFF,TRBJ1-1,TRBV9
CASSWRGQQREKLFF,TRBJ1-4,TRBV2
CASSRHGGQDSPLHF,TRBJ1-6,TRBV5-4
CASSTDRGPGNTGELFF,TRBJ2-2,TRBV5-6
CASTAPGQGYGYTF,TRBJ1-2,TRBV28
CASSFTGRTEAFF,TRBJ1-1,TRBV11-2
CASSLRTNNSPLHF,TRBJ1-6,TRBV3-1/TRBV3-2
CASSLGVSGSTNEKLFF,TRBJ1-4,TRBV11-2
CAWSWREYSTNEKLFF,TRBJ1-4,TRBV30
CASSIVGTEQETQYF,TRBJ2-5,TRBV19
CASGKRGEEKLFF,TRBJ1-4,TRBV5-6
CASRGQGTQNSPLHF,TRBJ1-6,TRBV19
CASSEEAGATSTDTQYF,TRBJ2-3,TRBV6-1
CASSIQGEVNYGYTF,TRBJ1-2,TRBV19
CASSLGTGTGNTIYF,TRBJ1-3,TRBV11-2
CASSLRIAADYNSPLHF,TRBJ1-6,TRBV28
CASSLGDSNGDEQFF,TRBJ2-1,TRBV11-3
CASRAGVITDTQYF,TRBJ2-3,TRBV18
CASSSGQGGTGELFF,TRBJ2-2,TRBV7-7
CASSFKTGANQPQHF,TRBJ1-5,TRBV27
CAISAEVGTEAFF,TRBJ1-1,TRBV10-3